This entry lists 18 T cell receptor beta chains sequenced from one sample in a study of PD-L1 blockade in urothelial cancer. TCRdb's copy holds only in-frame clones and misses some; the assay was immunoSEQ multiplex PCR. Counted here are around 110,000 clones, roughly 89% occurring once; the ten biggest clones make up under 2%. Sample time point: peripheral blood 6 weeks after treatment start. Sequenced here: PBMCs, sampled around atezolizumab (anti-PD-L1) treatment. Every receptor here comes from a man aged 55 to 70 with urothelial cancer.

V usage is TRBV7-2 and J usage is TRBJ1-1; D is uncertain. This CDR3 spans 13 amino acids. V lost 3 bases and J lost 5, with 10 bases in between. Germline CDR1 reads SGHTA; CDR2 reads FQGNSA. The CDR3 protein is CASSFIEETEAFF. The DNA of the CDR3 is TGTGCCAGCAGCTTCATCGAAGAGACTGAAGCTTTCTTT.

The chain couples TRBV7-6 to TRBJ2-5; no clear D. Per the germline V gene, CDR1 is SGHVS and CDR2 is FNYEAQ. The CDR3 has 14 residues. The germline V and J ends were trimmed by 5 bases and 3 bases, with 13 bases remaining between them. CDR3 in DNA: TGTGCCAGCAGCCCTCGACTGAGCAAAGAGACCCAGTACTTC. Translating it yields CASSPRLSKETQYF. Filled out from reference TRBV7-6 and TRBJ2-5, the complete variable domain reads GAGVSQSPRYKVTKRGQDVALRCDPISGHVSLYWYRQALGQGPEFLTYFNYEAQQDKSGLPNDRFSAERPEGSISTLTIQRTEQRDSAMYRCASSPRLSKETQYFGPGTRLLVL.

This chain links TRBV28 with TRBJ1-4, with D possibly TRBD1 on 5 matching bases. CDR3 length: 14 amino acids. V was pared by 9 bases and J by 2 bases, with 13 bases between. Germline V gene sequence: CDR1 MDHEN, CDR2 SYDVKM. CDR3 sequence (DNA): TGTGCCAGTTCTCCCCAGGGTACTAATGAAAAACTGTTTTTT. This translates into CASSPQGTNEKLFF.

V usage is TRBV9 and J usage is TRBJ1-5; D gene uncertain. This CDR3 comprises 14 residues. CDR1 and CDR2 (germline): SGDLS, YYNGEE. V lost 4 bases to trimming and J lost 3 bases, with 11 bases between them. The CDR3 coding sequence is TGTGCCAGCAGCAAGTCGGGGATCAATCAGCCCCAGCATTTT. Translated, it gives CASSKSGINQPQHF.

This CDR3 is CASSTETGNGYTF. The CDR3 bases are TGTGCCAGCTCAACCGAGACAGGGAATGGCTACACCTTC. This chain uses TRBV18 with TRBJ1-2, with 7 bases that match TRBD1. The germline gives CDR1 KGHSH, CDR2 LQKENI. V shed 5 bases, J shed 6 bases, and the junction held 6 bases outside the gene matches. CDR3 length: 13 residues.

The V call is TRBV6-6, the J call TRBJ2-7, with D perhaps matching TRBD1 (6 bases). Between the trimmed V and J ends, which lost 4 bases and 7 bases, there was a span of 8 bases. This CDR3 contains 11 residues. Germline CDR1 MNHNY, CDR2 SVGAGI (reference sequence). The CDR3, as DNA: TGTGCCAGCAGTTCAGGACAGGAGCAGTACTTC. It codes for CASSSGQEQYF.

The CDR3 spells CASSLGLAGFIEQYF. The CDR3 nucleotides are TGTGCCAGCAGCTTGGGACTAGCGGGATTTATCGAGCAGTACTTC. V is TRBV13 and J is TRBJ2-7; 13 positions match TRBD2. V dropped 3 bases and J dropped 6; count of bases not matched to a gene: 5. Germline CDR1 PRHDT, CDR2 FYEKMQ (reference sequence). This CDR3 comprises 15 residues.

The chain combines TRBV4-2 with TRBJ2-1; 11 bases match TRBD1. V trimming: 5 bases; J trimming: 7 bases; junction bases outside the gene matches: 13. CDR1 and CDR2 from the germline V gene are LGHNA and YNFKEQ. The CDR3 runs to 17 residues. The CDR3 reads CASSGRSPGQGENEQFF. The CDR3 nucleotides read TGTGCCAGCAGCGGTCGCTCACCGGGACAGGGGGAGAATGAGCAGTTCTTC.

This clone was counted a single time. V is TRBV30 and J is TRBJ2-2, with D possibly matching TRBD2 (6 bases). This CDR3 spans 13 amino acids. V lost 6 bases and J lost 7, with 15 bases in between. Germline CDR1 is GTSNPN and CDR2 is SVGIG (reference sequence). The CDR3 coding sequence is TGTGCCTGCTACGGGAGCAGGGTCGGGGAGCTGTTTTTT. Amino acid sequence: CACYGSRVGELFF.

J is TRBJ2-1 and V is TRBV9; 10 bases are a match to TRBD2. V lost 4 bases to trimming and J lost 6 bases; unmatched junction nucleotides: 10. This CDR3 has 16 residues. Germline values: CDR1 SGDLS, CDR2 YYNGEE. In DNA, the CDR3 is TGTGCCAGCAGCCCTGTCGGGACTAGCGCGGGCAATGAGCAGTTCTTC. Translating it yields CASSPVGTSAGNEQFF.

This rearrangement joins TRBV2 to TRBJ2-3, with TRBD1 identical over 7 bases. The germline CDR1 and CDR2 sequences are SNHLY and FYNNEI. J was trimmed by 0 bases and V by 3 bases; bases with no gene match: 3. The CDR3 has 15 amino acids. The CDR3 loop reads CASSETGFSTDTQYF. The CDR3 coding sequence is TGTGCCAGCAGTGAGACAGGGTTTAGCACAGATACGCAGTATTTT.

The chain joins TRBV5-1 to TRBJ1-2; a weak D match, TRBD1 (5 bases). The CDR3 covers 13 residues. V lost 0 bases, J lost 4 bases, and 7 bases lay in between. The germline gives CDR1 SGHRS, CDR2 YFSETQ. The CDR3 region has the DNA TGCGCCAGCAGCTTGGAAGGGGCCTATGGCTACACCTTC. This sequence encodes CASSLEGAYGYTF.

The V gene is TRBV11-3, the J gene TRBJ2-1; no clear D. The germline gives CDR1 SGHNT, CDR2 YENEEA. The CDR3 covers 17 residues. Trimming removed 5 bases from V and 0 bases from J, with 17 bases in between. The CDR3 nucleotides read TGTGCCAGCAGCATGGGCCTGCGTTCGAGCTCCTACAATGAGCAGTTCTTC. Encoded protein: CASSMGLRSSSYNEQFF.

The J gene is TRBJ2-7, the V gene TRBV25-1; tentatively, D is TRBD1 (6 bases). V was clipped by 4 bases and J by 2 bases, with 12 bases between them. This CDR3 is built from 14 residues. CDR1 is MGHDK, CDR2 SYGVNS, per germline. CDR3 DNA: TGTGCCAGCAGTGGGTTGGACAGCCCCTACGAGCAGTACTTC. Protein: CASSGLDSPYEQYF.

V gene TRBV7-9 combines with J gene TRBJ1-1; 8 positions agree with TRBD1. Germline V gives CDR1 SEHNR, CDR2 FQNEAQ (reference sequence). V shed 1 base and J 3 bases; nucleotides not matched to a gene: 13. The CDR3 totals 18 residues. The CDR3 nucleotides are TGTGCCAGCAGCTTAGAGTGGGCAGGGGGCGTAGGACACACTGAAGCTTTCTTT. Translated: CASSLEWAGGVGHTEAFF. Drawing the rest from reference TRBV7-9 and TRBJ1-1, the complete variable domain is DTGVSQNPRHKITKRGQNVTFRCDPISEHNRLYWYRQTLGQGPEFLTYFQNEAQLEKSRLLSDRFSAERPKGSFSTLEIQRTEQGDSAMYLCASSLEWAGGVGHTEAFFGQGTRLTVV.

This sequence joins TRBV10-3 and TRBJ2-1; 7 nucleotides match TRBD2. V was pared by 3 bases and J by 5 bases, with 7 bases of the junction left unmatched. Looked up from germline, CDR1 is ENHRY and CDR2 is SYGVKD. CDR3 length: 15 amino acids. CDR3 sequence reads: CAISDGLAADNEQFF. As DNA, the CDR3 is TGTGCCATCAGTGACGGGCTAGCGGCGGACAATGAGCAGTTCTTC.

The chain recombines TRBV10-3 with TRBJ1-2; 7 bases are a match to TRBD1. This CDR3 has 13 amino acids. The germline V gene encodes CDR1 ENHRY and CDR2 SYGVKD. Losses at the gene ends were 6 bases for V and 6 bases for J; bases not matched to a gene: 7. As DNA, the CDR3 is TGTGCCATCAGAAAAACAGGGGTGGATGGCTACACCTTC. It yields the protein CAIRKTGVDGYTF.

The rearrangement joins TRBV19 to TRBJ1-2; tentatively, D is TRBD1 (6 bases). Germline CDR1 and CDR2: LNHDA and SQIVND (reference sequence). This CDR3 has 15 amino acids. V dropped 3 bases and J dropped 3 bases, with 14 bases sitting between them. Here the CDR3 DNA reads TGTGCCAGTAGTATGGGACAACTCGGCGACTATGGCTACACCTTC. Its translation: CASSMGQLGDYGYTF.